One and the same sample provided the 5 T cell receptor beta chains below, sequenced in a study of cytomegalovirus exposure and HLA in healthy donors. The protocol was immunoSEQ multiplex PCR, while the TCRdb copy is restricted to in-frame clones and leaves out a portion. Of 70,000 or so clones in the sample, approximately 93% are singletons; the top ten hold roughly 1.4%. Sequencing input: PBMCs. The receptors here all came from a man younger than 30 in good health and CMV-seropositive.

This rearrangement joins TRBV27 to TRBJ2-7; 13 bases map to TRBD2. CDR3 length equals 15 residues. CDR1 and CDR2 from the germline V gene are MNHEY and SMNVEV (reference sequence). J lost 3 bases, V lost 6 bases, and 5 bases had no gene match. CDR3 in amino acids: CASRFGLAGVYEQYF. CDR3 bases: TGTGCCAGCAGATTTGGACTAGCGGGAGTCTACGAGCAGTACTTC.

V is TRBV9 and J is TRBJ1-1; 7 nucleotides align to TRBD1. The CDR3 runs to 15 residues. After removal of 4 bases from V and 6 bases from J, the junction contained 12 bases not matched to a gene. Germline CDR1 is SGDLS and CDR2 is YYNGEE. The CDR3 loop is CASSFKGAGGAEAFF. CDR3 DNA sequence: TGTGCCAGCAGCTTCAAGGGGGCAGGCGGCGCTGAAGCTTTCTTT. The whole variable domain, remainder taken from reference TRBV9 and TRBJ1-1, is DSGVTQTPKHLITATGQRVTLRCSPRSGDLSVYWYQQSLDQGLQFLIQYYNGEERAKGNILERFSAQQFPDLHSELNLSSLELGDSALYFCASSFKGAGGAEAFFGQGTRLTVV.

This sequence joins TRBV5-1 and TRBJ1-2, with 10 bases identical to TRBD1. V was clipped by 5 bases and J by 3 bases; unmatched bases: 10. Germline CDR1 reads SGHRS; CDR2 reads YFSETQ. The CDR3 sequence is 16 residues long. CDR3 nucleotide sequence: TGCGCCAGCAGAAGCTCGCCGACAGGGGGCCACTATGGCTACACCTTC. It encodes CASRSSPTGGHYGYTF. Variable domain in full (rest from reference TRBV5-1 and TRBJ1-2): KAGVTQTPRYLIKTRGQQVTLSCSPISGHRSVSWYQQTPGQGLQFLFEYFSETQRNKGNFPGRFSGRQFSNSRSEMNVSTLELGDSALYLCASRSSPTGGHYGYTFGSGTRLTVV.

This chain uses TRBV7-3 with TRBJ2-7; tentative D call: TRBD2 (7 bases). There are 14 residues in the CDR3. Trimming cost V 4 bases and J 5 bases, with 15 bases left between them. Germline V CDR1 and CDR2: SGHTA, FQGTGA. CDR3 loop: CASSSRGGEDEQYF. The DNA for the CDR3 is TGTGCCAGCAGCTCTAGGGGGGGAGAGGACGAGCAGTACTTC.

The chain is built from TRBV18 and TRBJ1-4; D ambiguous. CDR1 and CDR2 (germline): KGHSH, LQKENI. The V end lost 0 bases, the J end lost 5 bases, and 13 bases lay between the germline ends. The CDR3 consists of 16 residues. The CDR3 sequence: CASSPPVLTQNEKLFF. DNA for the CDR3: TGTGCCAGCTCACCACCGGTCTTGACACAAAATGAAAAACTGTTTTTT.